This T cell receptor (beta chain) derives from a study of T cell responses to AZD1222 COVID-19 vaccine (dated by TCRdb to about 2021). In terms of the full investigation: TCR sequencing covered about 230 trial participants: approximately 200 given two doses of AZD1222 and approximately 25 given two doses of MenACWY control vaccine. Trial participants were enrolled by age into 18-55, 56-69 and 70-plus year subgroups, with approximately 160, 26 and 62 TCR-sequenced participants respectively.

The time point label on this specimen signifies: about 28 days (+/-7) after the second vaccine dose. AZD1222 recipients whose second dose came at about 4 weeks and those whose second dose came at about 12 weeks were combined into one group, since spike-specific TCR depth and breadth did not differ between the two schedules. Samples from vaccinated people were obtained from the UK trials COV001 and COV002, which included a single-blind randomized controlled phase 2/3 trial of AZD1222 (ChAdOx1 nCoV-19) in healthy adults. For TCRbeta chain sequencing, PBMC samples were collected from trial participants at day 0 and at day 28 after the second dose. Paper-wide results and their limitations: Nearly half of unique spike-specific TCRs reportedly recognized epitopes outside regions mutated in the B.1.351 and B.1.1.7 variants. Because no day 14 peak-response samples were available, repertoires were characterized only after the peak T cell response. In the small 56-69-year group, the increase in depth fell short of significance, most likely because of low power. A significant rise in spike-specific TCR breadth and depth was observed after two AZD1222 doses relative to day 0 and relative to MenACWY recipients. The whole spike protein was spanned by vaccine-associated CD4 TCRs, and dominant responses were seen in regions 160-218 and 743-854. Conclusions about previously exposed vaccinees are limited, since just 6 or 7 AZD1222 recipients were seropositive for SARS-CoV-2 at baseline. Participants were mostly white British and included more females than males, and it was suggested by the authors that clonal diversity may have been underestimated.

The CDR3 regions of human TCRbeta chains were analyzed by immunosequencing. Concerning the study's data processing: TCRs in the repertoires were matched against a reference library of SARS-CoV-2-specific TCRs that had been generated with the MIRA antigen-specificity platform. Breadth meant the fraction of unique TCRs that were SARS-CoV-2-associated, whereas depth meant the fraction of total T cells that were SARS-CoV-2-associated. Each spike-specific TCR was assigned to its reactive spike region and to a CD4 or CD8 class using the MIRA data. Log10-transformed breadth and depth values were compared by one-way ANOVA with Sidak's multiple comparisons tests. Not all clones reach the TCRdb copy of this immuneACCESS table, which keeps in-frame sequences only. Checked studies attribute under half of the gap to unresolved V genes and leave the rest unexplained. The D gene and trimming were derived from the DNA, and the V and J assignments and clone size from that table. The sample includes more than 80,000 clones, with around 91% observed a single time. The ten largest clones represent under 3% of the sample.

The CDR3 contains 15 residues, cysteine and phenylalanine counted. Left in the record is the CDR3 DNA by itself, 45 bases read in frame from the first base. Sequences LGHNA (CDR1) and YSLEER (CDR2) are obtained from the germline V gene. The V and J ends are trimmed by 0 bases and 6 bases, leaving 12 bases between them. Of note for this clone: Its antigen remains undetermined. Within one base of it there is no much larger clone, and no base qualities were kept.

This sequence originates from an adult who received the AZD1222 COVID-19 vaccine. The specimen was peripheral blood, collected 28 days after the second AZD1222 dose. The sequence links TRBV4-3 to TRBJ2-4; a tentative D match to TRBD1 spans 5 bases. The CDR3 reads as follows: CASSQEGVAGNIQYF. The nucleotides are TGCGCCAGCAGCCAAGAAGGGGTTGCAGGAAACATTCAGTACTTC.